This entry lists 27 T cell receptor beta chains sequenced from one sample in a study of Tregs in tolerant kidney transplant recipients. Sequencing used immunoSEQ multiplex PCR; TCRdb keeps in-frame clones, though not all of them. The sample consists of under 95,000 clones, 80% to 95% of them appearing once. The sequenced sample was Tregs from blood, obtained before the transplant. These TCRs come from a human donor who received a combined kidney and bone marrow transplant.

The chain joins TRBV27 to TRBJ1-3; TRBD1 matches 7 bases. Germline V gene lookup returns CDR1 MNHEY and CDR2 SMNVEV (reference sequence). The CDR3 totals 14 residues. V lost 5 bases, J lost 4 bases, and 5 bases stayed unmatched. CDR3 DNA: TGTGCCAGCAGTCCAACAGGGGTAGGAAACACCATATATTTT. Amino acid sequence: CASSPTGVGNTIYF.

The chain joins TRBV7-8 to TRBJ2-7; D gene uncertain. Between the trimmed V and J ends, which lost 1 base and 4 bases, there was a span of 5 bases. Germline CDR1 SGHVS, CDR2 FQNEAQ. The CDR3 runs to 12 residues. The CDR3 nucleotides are TGTGCCAGCAGCTTAGGCAGATACGAGCAGTACTTC. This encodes CASSLGRYEQYF.

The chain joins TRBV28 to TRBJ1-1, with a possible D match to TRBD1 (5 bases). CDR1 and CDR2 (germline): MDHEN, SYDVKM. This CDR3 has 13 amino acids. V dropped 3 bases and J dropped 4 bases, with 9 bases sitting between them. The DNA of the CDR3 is TGTGCCAGCAGTTTGCAGGGACCCACTGAAGCTTTCTTT. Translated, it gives CASSLQGPTEAFF.

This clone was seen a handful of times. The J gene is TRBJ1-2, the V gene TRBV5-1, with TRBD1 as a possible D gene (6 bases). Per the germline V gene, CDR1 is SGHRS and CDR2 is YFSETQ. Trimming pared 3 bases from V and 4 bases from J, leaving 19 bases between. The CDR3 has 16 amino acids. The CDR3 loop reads CASSSKSGTPSYGYTF. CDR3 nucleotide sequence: TGCGCCAGCAGCTCAAAATCCGGGACACCCTCCTATGGCTACACCTTC.

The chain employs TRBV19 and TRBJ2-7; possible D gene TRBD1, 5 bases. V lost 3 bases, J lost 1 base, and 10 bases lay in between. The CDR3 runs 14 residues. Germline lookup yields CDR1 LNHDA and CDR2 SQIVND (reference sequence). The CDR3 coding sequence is TGTGCCAGTAGTATGAGCAGACAGTCCTACGAGCAGTACTTC. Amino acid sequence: CASSMSRQSYEQYF.

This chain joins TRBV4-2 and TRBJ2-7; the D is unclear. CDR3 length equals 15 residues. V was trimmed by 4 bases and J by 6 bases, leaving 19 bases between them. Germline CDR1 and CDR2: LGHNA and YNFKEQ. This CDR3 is CASSPPGVANSEQYF. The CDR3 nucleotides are TGTGCCAGCAGCCCTCCAGGTGTGGCTAACTCCGAGCAGTACTTC.

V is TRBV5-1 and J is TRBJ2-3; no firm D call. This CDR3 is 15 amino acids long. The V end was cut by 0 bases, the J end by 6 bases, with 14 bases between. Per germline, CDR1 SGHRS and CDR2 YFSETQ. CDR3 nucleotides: TGCGCCAGCAGCTTGGATGACCGGCCCCGCGATACGCAGTATTTT. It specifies CASSLDDRPRDTQYF.

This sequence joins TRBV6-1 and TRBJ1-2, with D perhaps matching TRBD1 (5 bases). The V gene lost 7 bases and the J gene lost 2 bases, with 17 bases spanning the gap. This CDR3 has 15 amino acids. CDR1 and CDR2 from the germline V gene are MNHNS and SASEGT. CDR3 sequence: CASNRPGIQNYGYTF. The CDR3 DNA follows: TGTGCCAGCAACAGACCAGGGATACAAAACTATGGCTACACCTTC.

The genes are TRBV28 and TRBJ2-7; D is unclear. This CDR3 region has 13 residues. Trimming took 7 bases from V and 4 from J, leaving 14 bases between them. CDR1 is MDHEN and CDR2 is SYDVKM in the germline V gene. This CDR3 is CASIGDPEYEQYF. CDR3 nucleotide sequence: TGTGCCAGCATTGGAGATCCTGAGTACGAGCAGTACTTC.

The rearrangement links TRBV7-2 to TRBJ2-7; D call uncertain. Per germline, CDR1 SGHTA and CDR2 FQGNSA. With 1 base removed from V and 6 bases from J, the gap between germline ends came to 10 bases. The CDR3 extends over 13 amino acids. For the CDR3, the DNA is TGTGCCAGCAGCTTAGGCGCCCTTCGCGAGCAGTACTTC. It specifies CASSLGALREQYF.

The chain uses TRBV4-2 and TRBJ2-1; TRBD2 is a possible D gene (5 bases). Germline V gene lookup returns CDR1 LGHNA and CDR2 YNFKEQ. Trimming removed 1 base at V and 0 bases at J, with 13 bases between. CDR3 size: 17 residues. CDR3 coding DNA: TGTGCCAGCAGCCAAGGGCTAGCCCGGAGCTCCTACAATGAGCAGTTCTTC. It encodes CASSQGLARSSYNEQFF.

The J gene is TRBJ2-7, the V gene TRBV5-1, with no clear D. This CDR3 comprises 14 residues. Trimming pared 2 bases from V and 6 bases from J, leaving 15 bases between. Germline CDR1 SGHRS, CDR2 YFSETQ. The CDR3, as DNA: TGCGCCAGCAGCTTTGGGCAGCTGGGTGGCGAGCAGTACTTC. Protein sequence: CASSFGQLGGEQYF.

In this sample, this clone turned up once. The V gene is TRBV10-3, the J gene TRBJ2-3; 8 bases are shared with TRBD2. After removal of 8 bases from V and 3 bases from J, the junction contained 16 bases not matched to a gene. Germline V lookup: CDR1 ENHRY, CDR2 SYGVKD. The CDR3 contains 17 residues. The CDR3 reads CAIGAIESGSRTDTQYF. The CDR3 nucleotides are TGTGCCATCGGGGCCATCGAAAGCGGGAGCCGTACAGATACGCAGTATTTT.

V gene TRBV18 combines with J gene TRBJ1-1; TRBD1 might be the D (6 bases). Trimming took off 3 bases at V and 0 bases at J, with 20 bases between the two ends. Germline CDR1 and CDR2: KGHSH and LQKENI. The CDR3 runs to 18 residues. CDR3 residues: CASSPRGAGGQMNTEAFF. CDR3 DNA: TGTGCCAGCTCACCGAGGGGGGCGGGCGGACAGATGAACACTGAAGCTTTCTTT.

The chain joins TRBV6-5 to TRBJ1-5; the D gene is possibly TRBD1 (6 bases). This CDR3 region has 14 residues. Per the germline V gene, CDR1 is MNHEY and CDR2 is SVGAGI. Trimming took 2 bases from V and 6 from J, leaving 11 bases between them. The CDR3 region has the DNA TGTGCCAGCAGTTACGGGGGGCCCGGTCAGCCCCAGCATTTT. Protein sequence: CASSYGGPGQPQHF.

CDR3 in amino acids: CASSPRRDRIITGELFF. The CDR3 DNA is TGTGCCAGCAGCCCACGTCGGGACAGAATAATCACCGGGGAGCTGTTTTTT. The chain couples TRBV11-3 to TRBJ2-2, with 7 bases matching TRBD1. The CDR3 totals 17 residues. Trimming cost V 5 bases and J 4 bases; bases outside gene matches: 13. Per the germline V gene, CDR1 is SGHNT and CDR2 is YENEEA.

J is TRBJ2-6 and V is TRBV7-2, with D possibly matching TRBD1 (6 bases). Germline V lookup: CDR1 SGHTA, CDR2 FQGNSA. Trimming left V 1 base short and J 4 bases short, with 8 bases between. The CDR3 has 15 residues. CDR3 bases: TGTGCCAGCAGCTTAGGAGGGACAGGGGCCAACGTCCTGACTTTC. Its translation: CASSLGGTGANVLTF.

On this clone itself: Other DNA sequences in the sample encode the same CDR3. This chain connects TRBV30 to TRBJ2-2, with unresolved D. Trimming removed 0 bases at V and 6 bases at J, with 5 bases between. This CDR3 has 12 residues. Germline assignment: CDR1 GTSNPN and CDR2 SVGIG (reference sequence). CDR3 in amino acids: CAWSVRPGELFF. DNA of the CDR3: TGTGCCTGGAGTGTCAGGCCCGGGGAGCTGTTTTTT. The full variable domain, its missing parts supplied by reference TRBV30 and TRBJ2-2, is SQTIHQWPATLVQPVGSPLSLECTVEGTSNPNLYWYRQAAGRGLQLLFYSVGIGQISSEVPQNLSASRPQDRQFILSSKKLLLSDSGFYLCAWSVRPGELFFGEGSRLTVL.

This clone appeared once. The CDR3 protein is CASSIDGRSYPGTQYF. The CDR3 coding sequence is TGTGCCAGTAGTATCGACGGGCGGTCATACCCTGGTACGCAGTATTTT. J is TRBJ2-3 and V is TRBV19; D remains unclear. The length of the CDR3 is 16 residues. V lost 3 bases, J lost 8 bases, and 21 bases lay in between. Germline lookup yields CDR1 LNHDA and CDR2 SQIVND (reference sequence).

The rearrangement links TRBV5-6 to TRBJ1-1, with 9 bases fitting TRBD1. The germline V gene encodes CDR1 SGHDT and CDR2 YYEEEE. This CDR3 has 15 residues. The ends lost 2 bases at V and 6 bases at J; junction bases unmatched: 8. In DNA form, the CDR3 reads TGTGCCAGCAGCTTTGGCGGACAGGGGTTTCCTGAAGCTTTCTTT. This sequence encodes CASSFGGQGFPEAFF.

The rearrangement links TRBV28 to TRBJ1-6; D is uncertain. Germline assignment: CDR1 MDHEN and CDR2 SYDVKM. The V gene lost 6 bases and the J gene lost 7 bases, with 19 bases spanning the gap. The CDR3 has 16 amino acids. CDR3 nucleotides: TGTGCCAGCAGCCTTCGAGCTCTGGTTAGGAATTCACCCCTCCACTTT. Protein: CASSLRALVRNSPLHF.

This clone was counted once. The CDR3 spells CASSFGTNEETQYF. CDR3 nucleotides: TGTGCCAGCAGTTTCGGGACGAACGAAGAGACCCAGTACTTC. The J gene is TRBJ2-5, the V gene TRBV28; D might be TRBD1 or TRBD2, each matching 5 bases. This CDR3 is built from 14 residues. V was clipped by 3 bases and J by 3 bases, with 11 bases between them. CDR1 is MDHEN, CDR2 SYDVKM, per germline.

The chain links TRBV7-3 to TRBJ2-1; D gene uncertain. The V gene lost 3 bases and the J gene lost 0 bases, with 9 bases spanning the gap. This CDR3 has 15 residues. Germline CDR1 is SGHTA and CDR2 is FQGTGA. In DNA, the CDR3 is TGTGCCAGCAGCTTCGGCGCGGTCTCCTACAATGAGCAGTTCTTC. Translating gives CASSFGAVSYNEQFF. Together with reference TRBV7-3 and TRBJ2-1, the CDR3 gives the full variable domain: GAGVSQTPSNKVTEKGKYVELRCDPISGHTALYWYRQSLGQGPEFLIYFQGTGAADDSGLPNDRFFAVRPEGSVSTLKIQRTERGDSAVYLCASSFGAVSYNEQFFGPGTRLTVL.

The DNA of the CDR3 is TGTGCCAGCAGTGGAGATGGATACGAGCAGTACTTC. Its translation is CASSGDGYEQYF. The chain couples TRBV2 to TRBJ2-7, with D uncertain. Germline CDR1 and CDR2: SNHLY and FYNNEI. Trimming took off 4 bases at V and 4 bases at J, with 8 bases between the two ends. The CDR3 loop spans 12 amino acids.

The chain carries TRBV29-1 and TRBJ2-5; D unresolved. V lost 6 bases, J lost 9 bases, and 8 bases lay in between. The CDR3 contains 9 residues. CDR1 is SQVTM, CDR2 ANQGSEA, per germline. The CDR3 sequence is CSVDLAQYF. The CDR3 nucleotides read TGCAGCGTGGACCTGGCCCAGTACTTC.

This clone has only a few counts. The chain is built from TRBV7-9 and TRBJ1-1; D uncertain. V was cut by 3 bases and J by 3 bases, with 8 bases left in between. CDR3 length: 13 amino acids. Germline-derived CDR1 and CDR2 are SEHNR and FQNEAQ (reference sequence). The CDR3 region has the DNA TGTGCCAGCAGCTTCTACAGTTACACTGAAGCTTTCTTT. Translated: CASSFYSYTEAFF.

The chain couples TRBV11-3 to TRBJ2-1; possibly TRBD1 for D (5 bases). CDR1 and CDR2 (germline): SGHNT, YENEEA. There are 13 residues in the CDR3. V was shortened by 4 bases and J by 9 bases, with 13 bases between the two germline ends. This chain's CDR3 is CASSSAKQGEQFF. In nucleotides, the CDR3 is TGTGCCAGCAGCTCCGCGAAGCAGGGTGAGCAGTTCTTC.